Each of the 27 T cell receptor beta chains below was sequenced from the same sample in a study of cytomegalovirus exposure and HLA in healthy donors. The PCR had 60 Vbeta and 13 Jbeta primers. The assay was immunoSEQ multiplex PCR, and TCRdb's table has in-frame clones only and misses some. This sample yields roughly 97,000 clones, of which around 73% are seen a single time; approximately 1.7% belongs to the top ten. Specimen: PBMCs. Every receptor here comes from a woman in her forties in good health and CMV-seronegative.

V gene TRBV30 combines with J gene TRBJ1-2, with D maybe TRBD1 (5 bases). Germline V lookup: CDR1 GTSNPN, CDR2 SVGIG (reference sequence). The CDR3 is 13 amino acids. Trimming removed 2 bases at V and 5 bases at J, with 12 bases between. The CDR3 DNA sequence: TGTGCCTGGAGTCTCCAGGGCCCATATGGCTACACCTTC. Its protein product is CAWSLQGPYGYTF.

The chain employs TRBV19 and TRBJ1-2, with a weak D call TRBD1 (6 bases). V was pared by 5 bases and J by 2 bases, with 12 bases between. The CDR3 is made up of 14 amino acids. Germline CDR1 and CDR2: LNHDA and SQIVND (reference sequence). CDR3 loop: CASSVNRENYGYTF. The CDR3 coding sequence is TGTGCCAGTAGTGTGAACAGGGAAAACTATGGCTACACCTTC.

The rearrangement joins TRBV7-2 to TRBJ2-2; a possible D gene is TRBD2 (6 bases). CDR3 length: 15 residues. Germline V CDR1 and CDR2: SGHTA, FQGNSA. V shed 4 bases and J shed 5 bases, with 14 bases lying between them. The CDR3 sequence: CASSYQRVRTGELFF. CDR3 DNA sequence: TGTGCCAGCAGCTACCAGCGGGTTCGGACCGGGGAGCTGTTTTTT.

This chain joins TRBV5-5 and TRBJ1-1; tentatively, D is TRBD1 (6 bases). The CDR3 has 14 amino acids. From germline, CDR1 is SGHKS and CDR2 YYEKEE (reference sequence). Trimming cost V 1 base and J 5 bases, with 12 bases left between them. CDR3: CASSLTWTVTEAFF. For the CDR3, the DNA is TGTGCCAGCAGCTTGACCTGGACAGTGACTGAAGCTTTCTTT.

The rearrangement joins TRBV5-6 to TRBJ2-2; a weak D match, TRBD2 (5 bases). V was cut by 4 bases and J by 10 bases, with 17 bases left in between. The CDR3 sequence is 14 residues long. Germline V lookup: CDR1 SGHDT, CDR2 YYEEEE. The CDR3 bases are TGTGCCAGCAGCCTATTCAGCCGGGAAACGGAGCTGTTTTTT. Translation: CASSLFSRETELFF. Full variable domain (rest looked up from reference TRBV5-6 and TRBJ2-2): DAGVTQSPTHLIKTRGQQVTLRCSPKSGHDTVSWYQQALGQGPQFIFQYYEEEERQRGNFPDRFSGHQFPNYSSELNVNALLLGDSALYLCASSLFSRETELFFGEGSRLTVL.

The V call is TRBV5-1, the J call TRBJ2-7; 7 bases match TRBD1. The ends lost 0 bases at V and 4 bases at J; junction bases unmatched: 10. There are 16 residues in the CDR3. CDR1 is SGHRS, CDR2 YFSETQ, per germline. The CDR3 bases are TGCGCCAGCAGCTTGGGGGGGACAGCACTCTTTTACGAGCAGTACTTC. It codes for CASSLGGTALFYEQYF.

Concerning this clone itself: Additional DNA sequences in this sample encode the identical CDR3. This rearrangement joins TRBV27 to TRBJ2-1, with a possible D match to TRBD1 (5 bases). CDR3 length: 15 amino acids. V was clipped by 6 bases and J by 5 bases, with 17 bases between them. The germline gives CDR1 MNHEY, CDR2 SMNVEV (reference sequence). CDR3 sequence: CASSFIQGLDNEQFF. The CDR3, as DNA: TGTGCCAGCAGCTTTATCCAGGGCCTAGACAATGAGCAGTTCTTC.

The chain has TRBV13 and TRBJ1-6; 8 positions agree with TRBD1. Germline lookup yields CDR1 PRHDT and CDR2 FYEKMQ (reference sequence). Germline trimming cut 2 bases from V and 11 bases from J; bases unmatched to any gene: 8. There are 15 residues in the CDR3. CDR3 sequence reads: CASSLKGQAVAPLHF. In DNA form, the CDR3 reads TGTGCCAGCAGCTTAAAGGGACAGGCCGTGGCACCCCTCCACTTT.

The chain carries TRBV28 and TRBJ1-2; the match to TRBD1 covers 9 bases. The germline CDR1 and CDR2 sequences are MDHEN and SYDVKM. Trimming removed 5 bases from V and 2 bases from J; junction bases left unmatched: 9. The CDR3 sequence is 16 residues long. CDR3 protein: CASSPHGTGRNYGYTF. In DNA, the CDR3 is TGTGCCAGCAGTCCACACGGGACAGGGAGGAACTATGGCTACACCTTC.

The V gene is TRBV19, the J gene TRBJ1-4; possible D gene TRBD1, 6 bases. Trimming took off 6 bases at V and 0 bases at J, with 11 bases between the two ends. The CDR3 loop spans 15 amino acids. Germline CDR1 is LNHDA and CDR2 is SQIVND (reference sequence). The CDR3 protein is CASRDSPATNEKLFF. Written as DNA, the CDR3 is TGTGCCAGTAGGGACAGCCCGGCAACTAATGAAAAACTGTTTTTT.

The chain employs TRBV28 and TRBJ2-7; 9 bases are a match to TRBD2. After removal of 7 bases from V and 3 bases from J, the junction contained 10 bases not matched to a gene. CDR3 size: 15 residues. Germline values: CDR1 MDHEN, CDR2 SYDVKM. The CDR3 reads CASIKGAGGLYEQYF. CDR3 sequence (DNA): TGTGCCAGCATCAAGGGGGCGGGAGGGCTCTACGAGCAGTACTTC. The full variable domain, completed using reference TRBV28 and TRBJ2-7, is DVKVTQSSRYLVKRTGEKVFLECVQDMDHENMFWYRQDPGLGLRLIYFSYDVKMKEKGDIPEGYSVSREKKERFSLILESASTNQTSMYLCASIKGAGGLYEQYFGPGTRLTVT.

This sequence joins TRBV2 and TRBJ1-2; the D is unclear. V lost 7 bases and J 4 bases, leaving 13 bases between the germline ends. This CDR3 has 13 residues. Germline CDR1 and CDR2: SNHLY and FYNNEI. CDR3 sequence (DNA): TGTGCCAGCAACCGGCTACAGCCCTATGGCTACACCTTC. It yields the protein CASNRLQPYGYTF.

This clone was counted a few times. V usage is TRBV29-1 and J usage is TRBJ1-1; D is unresolved. Germline V gene lookup returns CDR1 SQVTM and CDR2 ANQGSEA. The CDR3 loop spans 13 amino acids. The V gene lost 4 bases and the J gene lost 1 base, with 10 bases spanning the gap. CDR3 amino acids: CSVARTANTEAFF. The CDR3, as DNA: TGCAGCGTTGCTAGGACTGCGAACACTGAAGCTTTCTTT.

As regards this clone: The junction and the germline gene differ at one end; a read error may be behind it. The chain links TRBV7-9 to TRBJ1-2; D ambiguous. CDR3 length: 12 amino acids. In germline, CDR1 is SEHNR, CDR2 FQNEAQ (reference sequence). This CDR3 is CSSSLGPYGYTF. In DNA, the CDR3 is TGTTCCAGCAGCTTAGGGCCTTATGGCTACACCTTC.

The chain employs TRBV4-1 and TRBJ2-1, with D possibly TRBD2 on 6 matching bases. Trimming took off 4 bases at V and 3 bases at J, with 16 bases between the two ends. Germline assignment: CDR1 MGHRA and CDR2 YSYEKL. The CDR3 spans 16 residues. The CDR3 DNA sequence: TGCGCCAGCAGCCGGATACTAGCTTCAGACTACAATGAGCAGTTCTTC. It codes for CASSRILASDYNEQFF.

The chain links TRBV7-2 to TRBJ2-7; tentative D call: TRBD1 (5 bases). The ends were cut back, 4 bases at V and 5 bases at J, with 9 bases in the middle. The CDR3 totals 12 residues. Germline CDR1 SGHTA, CDR2 FQGNSA. CDR3 nucleotides: TGTGCCAGCAGCTCGACAGTCGACGAGCAGTACTTC. Encoded protein: CASSSTVDEQYF. The whole variable domain, remainder taken from reference TRBV7-2 and TRBJ2-7, is GAGVSQSPSNKVTEKGKDVELRCDPISGHTALYWYRQSLGQGLEFLIYFQGNSAPDKSGLPSDRFSAERTGGSVSTLTIQRTQQEDSAVYLCASSSTVDEQYFGPGTRLTVT.

This clone was seen only once. This chain joins TRBV13 and TRBJ1-5; D gene uncertain. The V gene lost 0 bases and the J gene lost 2 bases, with 8 bases spanning the gap. The germline V gene encodes CDR1 PRHDT and CDR2 FYEKMQ (reference sequence). This CDR3 comprises 15 residues. In DNA form, the CDR3 reads TGTGCCAGCAGCTTAGGAGGTGCGGGCAATCAGCCCCAGCATTTT. This gives the protein CASSLGGAGNQPQHF.

This clone was seen a single time. The chain joins TRBV2 to TRBJ2-7; D gene uncertain. V lost 5 bases, J lost 0 bases, and 11 bases lay in between. This CDR3 is built from 14 residues. Germline CDR1 SNHLY, CDR2 FYNNEI. Here the CDR3 DNA reads TGTGCCAGCAGTCCCAGGATGATCTCCTACGAGCAGTACTTC. Its protein product is CASSPRMISYEQYF.

The chain uses TRBV19 and TRBJ1-5; D gene unclear. Trimming stripped 5 bases from V and 7 bases from J, with 12 bases between. The CDR3 has 13 amino acids. Germline values: CDR1 LNHDA, CDR2 SQIVND (reference sequence). The CDR3 spells CASSEGMGQPQHF. CDR3 DNA sequence: TGTGCCAGTAGTGAGGGTATGGGGCAGCCCCAGCATTTT.

CDR3 DNA: TGTGCCAGCCACGGGAGCGGTTCCTACAATGAGCAGTTCTTC. Amino acid sequence: CASHGSGSYNEQFF. The chain joins TRBV28 to TRBJ2-1; maybe TRBD2 (6 bases). Trimming stripped 8 bases from V and 1 base from J, with 12 bases between. Looked up from germline, CDR1 is MDHEN and CDR2 is SYDVKM. This CDR3 comprises 14 residues.

In its sample, this clone was seen once. The rearrangement joins TRBV9 to TRBJ2-3; D remains unclear. The CDR3 spans 15 residues. Trimming cost V 0 bases and J 0 bases, with 8 bases left between them. CDR1 and CDR2 from the germline V gene are SGDLS and YYNGEE. CDR3 amino acids: CASSVGSASTDTQYF. CDR3 nucleotides: TGTGCCAGCAGCGTAGGAAGCGCGAGCACAGATACGCAGTATTTT. Supplemented by reference TRBV9 and TRBJ2-3, the full variable domain reads DSGVTQTPKHLITATGQRVTLRCSPRSGDLSVYWYQQSLDQGLQFLIQYYNGEERAKGNILERFSAQQFPDLHSELNLSSLELGDSALYFCASSVGSASTDTQYFGPGTRLTVL.

V gene TRBV30 combines with J gene TRBJ1-1; a weak D match, TRBD1 (6 bases). Germline V CDR1 and CDR2: GTSNPN, SVGIG (reference sequence). V dropped 5 bases and J dropped 7 bases, with 11 bases sitting between them. CDR3 length: 11 residues. CDR3 loop: CAWEGGVEAFF. DNA of the CDR3: TGTGCCTGGGAGGGGGGGGTTGAAGCTTTCTTT. Using reference TRBV30 and TRBJ1-1 for the parts outside the CDR3, the full variable domain is SQTIHQWPATLVQPVGSPLSLECTVEGTSNPNLYWYRQAAGRGLQLLFYSVGIGQISSEVPQNLSASRPQDRQFILSSKKLLLSDSGFYLCAWEGGVEAFFGQGTRLTVV.

This clone has just a few counts. The chain recombines TRBV6-1 with TRBJ2-2; 7 bases align to TRBD1. The CDR3 has 15 amino acids. The germline V gene encodes CDR1 MNHNS and CDR2 SASEGT. The trim removed 4 bases at V and 1 base at J, leaving 3 bases unmatched. The CDR3 protein is CASSVGTENTGELFF. Here the CDR3 DNA reads TGTGCCAGCAGTGTCGGGACAGAGAACACCGGGGAGCTGTTTTTT.

V gene TRBV7-9 combines with J gene TRBJ1-4, with a tentative D call TRBD1 (6 bases). Looked up from germline, CDR1 is SEHNR and CDR2 is FQNEAQ (reference sequence). V was shortened by 0 bases and J by 6 bases, with 11 bases between the two germline ends. The CDR3 runs 15 residues. The CDR3 DNA follows: TGTGCCAGCAGCTTAGCACAGGGCCGGGATGAAAAACTGTTTTTT. It yields the protein CASSLAQGRDEKLFF.

This sequence joins TRBV28 and TRBJ1-2; TRBD1 matches 8 bases. Germline V lookup: CDR1 MDHEN, CDR2 SYDVKM. The CDR3 extends over 12 amino acids. Trimming took 11 bases from V and 5 from J; bases not matched to a gene: 7. CDR3 sequence (DNA): TGTGCCGGACAGGGAGGGGATTATGGCTACACCTTC. Encoded protein: CAGQGGDYGYTF.

J is TRBJ1-6 and V is TRBV2; D uncertain. The CDR3 covers 19 residues. Deletions cut 2 bases from V and 5 bases from J, with 22 bases between. The germline V gene encodes CDR1 SNHLY and CDR2 FYNNEI. The CDR3 sequence is CASSESGVTGILNNSPLHF. CDR3 nucleotide sequence: TGTGCCAGCAGTGAAAGTGGGGTTACCGGGATATTAAATAATTCACCCCTCCACTTT. Combining the CDR3 with reference TRBV2 and TRBJ1-6 gives the whole variable domain EPEVTQTPSHQVTQMGQEVILRCVPISNHLYFYWYRQILGQKVEFLVSFYNNEISEKSEIFDDQFSVERPDGSNFTLKIRSTKLEDSAMYFCASSESGVTGILNNSPLHFGNGTRLTVT.

This clone turned up a few times. The genes are TRBV14 and TRBJ2-7; TRBD2 is a possible D gene (6 bases). This CDR3 contains 13 residues. Germline assignment: CDR1 SGHDN and CDR2 FVKESK. The ends were cut back, 3 bases at V and 6 bases at J, with 12 bases in the middle. CDR3 protein: CASSHVRAGEQYF. For the CDR3, the DNA is TGTGCCAGCAGCCATGTCAGAGCGGGCGAGCAGTACTTC.